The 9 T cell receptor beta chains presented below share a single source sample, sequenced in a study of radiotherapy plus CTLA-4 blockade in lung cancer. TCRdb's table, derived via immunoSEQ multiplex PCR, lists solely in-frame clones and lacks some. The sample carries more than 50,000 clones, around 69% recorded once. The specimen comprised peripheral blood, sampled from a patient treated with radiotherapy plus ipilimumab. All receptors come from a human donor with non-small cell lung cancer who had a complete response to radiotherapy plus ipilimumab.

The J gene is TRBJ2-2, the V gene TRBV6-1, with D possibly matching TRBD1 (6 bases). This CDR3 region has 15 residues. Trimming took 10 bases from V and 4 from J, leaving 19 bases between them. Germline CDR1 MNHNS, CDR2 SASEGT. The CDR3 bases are TGTGCCACCTATATCGTGGGGGCGGGCACCGGGGAGCTGTTTTTT. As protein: CATYIVGAGTGELFF.

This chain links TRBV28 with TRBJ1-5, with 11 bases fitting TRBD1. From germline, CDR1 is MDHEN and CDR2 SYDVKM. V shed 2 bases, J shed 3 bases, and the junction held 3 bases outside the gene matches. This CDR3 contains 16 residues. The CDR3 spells CASSLGTGGINQPQHF. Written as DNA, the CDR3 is TGTGCCAGCAGTTTAGGGACAGGGGGGATCAATCAGCCCCAGCATTTT.

DNA for the CDR3: TGTGCCATCAGCGGGACAGGGCCGGGCGGCGAGCAGTACTTC. Its protein is CAISGTGPGGEQYF. This chain links TRBV10-3 with TRBJ2-7, with 9 bases lining up with TRBD1. Per the germline V gene, CDR1 is ENHRY and CDR2 is SYGVKD. J lost 6 bases, V lost 6 bases, and 9 bases had no gene match. The CDR3 runs 14 residues.

CDR3 region: CASSELKTSGFYEQYF. DNA of the CDR3: TGTGCCAGCAGTGAACTTAAGACTAGCGGGTTCTACGAGCAGTACTTC. V is TRBV2 and J is TRBJ2-7, with TRBD2 matching 10 bases. The CDR3 has 16 amino acids. CDR1 is SNHLY, CDR2 FYNNEI, per germline. Germline trimming cut 2 bases from V and 3 bases from J; bases unmatched to any gene: 7.

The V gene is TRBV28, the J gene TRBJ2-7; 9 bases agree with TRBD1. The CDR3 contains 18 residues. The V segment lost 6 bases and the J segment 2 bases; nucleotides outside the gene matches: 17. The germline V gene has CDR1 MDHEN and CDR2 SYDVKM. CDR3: CASRSDRGWASGTYEQYF. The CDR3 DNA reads TGTGCCAGCAGGTCGGACAGGGGATGGGCTAGCGGCACCTACGAGCAGTACTTC. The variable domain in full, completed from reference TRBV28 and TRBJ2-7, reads DVKVTQSSRYLVKRTGEKVFLECVQDMDHENMFWYRQDPGLGLRLIYFSYDVKMKEKGDIPEGYSVSREKKERFSLILESASTNQTSMYLCASRSDRGWASGTYEQYFGPGTRLTVT.

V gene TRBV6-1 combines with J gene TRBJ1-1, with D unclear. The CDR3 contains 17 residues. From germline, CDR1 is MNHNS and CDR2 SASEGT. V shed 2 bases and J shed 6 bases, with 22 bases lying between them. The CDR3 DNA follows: TGTGCCAGCAGTGAATTTCTAAGTCGAGGGAGCACCTCTGAAGCTTTCTTT. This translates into CASSEFLSRGSTSEAFF.

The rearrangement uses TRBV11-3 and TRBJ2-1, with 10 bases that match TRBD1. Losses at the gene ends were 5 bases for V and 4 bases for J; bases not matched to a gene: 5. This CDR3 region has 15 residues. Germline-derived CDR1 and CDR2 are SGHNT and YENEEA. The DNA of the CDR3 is TGTGCCAGCAGCCCAGACAGGGGGCCTTACAATGAGCAGTTCTTC. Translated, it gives CASSPDRGPYNEQFF.

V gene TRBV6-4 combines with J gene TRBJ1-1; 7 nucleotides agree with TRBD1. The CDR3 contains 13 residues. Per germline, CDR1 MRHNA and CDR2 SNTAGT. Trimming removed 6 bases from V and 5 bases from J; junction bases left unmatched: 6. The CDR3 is CASSSLTGTEAFF. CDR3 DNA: TGTGCCAGCAGCTCCCTGACAGGGACTGAAGCTTTCTTT.

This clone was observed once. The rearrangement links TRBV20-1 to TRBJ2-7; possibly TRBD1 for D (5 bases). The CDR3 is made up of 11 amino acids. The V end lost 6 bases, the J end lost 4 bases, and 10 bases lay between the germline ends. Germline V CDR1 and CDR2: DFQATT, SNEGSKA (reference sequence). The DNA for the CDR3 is TGCAGTGCCCTGGACACTTACGAGCAGTACTTC. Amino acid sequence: CSALDTYEQYF.